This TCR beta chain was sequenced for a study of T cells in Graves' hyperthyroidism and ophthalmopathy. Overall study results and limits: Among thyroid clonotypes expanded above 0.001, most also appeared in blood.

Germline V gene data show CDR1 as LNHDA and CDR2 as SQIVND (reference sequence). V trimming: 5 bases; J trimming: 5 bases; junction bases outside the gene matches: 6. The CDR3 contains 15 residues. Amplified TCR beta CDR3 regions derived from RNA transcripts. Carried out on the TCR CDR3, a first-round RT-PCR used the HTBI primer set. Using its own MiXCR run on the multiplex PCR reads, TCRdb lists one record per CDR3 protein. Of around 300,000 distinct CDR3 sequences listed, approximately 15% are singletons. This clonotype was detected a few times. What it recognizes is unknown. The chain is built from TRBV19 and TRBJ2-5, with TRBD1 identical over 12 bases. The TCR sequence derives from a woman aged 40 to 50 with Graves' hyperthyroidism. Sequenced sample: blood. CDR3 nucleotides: TGTGCCAGTAGTCGACCGGGACAGGGGGCGGAGACCCAGTACTTC. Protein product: CASSRPGQGAETQYF.